This entry lists 21 T cell receptor beta chains sequenced from one sample in a study of regulatory and conventional T cells in RAG deficiency. The method was immunoSEQ multiplex PCR; TCRdb's version includes in-frame clones alone and lacks a portion of them. The sample includes about 30,000 clones, around 96% seen only once; the top ten take 0.15% to 0.2%. The sorted conventional CD4+ T cells were CD25-low and CD127-high, with genomic DNA sequenced. The sample was also reused in another study, on regulatory T cells. That study reports: The primer mix had 52 TRBV and 13 TRBJ primers.

Material for sequencing was CD25- CD4+ T cells sorted from blood. The receptors derive from a human donor in good health.

The chain employs TRBV5-1 and TRBJ2-3; 12 nucleotides match TRBD2. V lost 3 bases, J lost 4 bases, and 9 bases stayed unmatched. Germline V gives CDR1 SGHRS, CDR2 YFSETQ. The CDR3 totals 17 residues. The CDR3 sequence is CASSWGLAGGHSDTQYF. CDR3 DNA: TGCGCCAGCAGCTGGGGTCTAGCGGGGGGGCACTCAGATACGCAGTATTTT. The entire variable domain, with the rest obtained from reference TRBV5-1 and TRBJ2-3, is as follows: KAGVTQTPRYLIKTRGQQVTLSCSPISGHRSVSWYQQTPGQGLQFLFEYFSETQRNKGNFPGRFSGRQFSNSRSEMNVSTLELGDSALYLCASSWGLAGGHSDTQYFGPGTRLTVL.

This clone was detected only a few times. This chain joins TRBV5-6 and TRBJ1-4, with D unresolved. V lost 4 bases and J lost 8, with 18 bases in between. CDR1 SGHDT and CDR2 YYEEEE come from the germline V gene. The CDR3 is made up of 15 amino acids. CDR3 DNA: TGTGCCAGCAGCCCGCACGCGTTCGGGAGGGAAAAACTGTTTTTT. It translates to CASSPHAFGREKLFF.

The V gene is TRBV28, the J gene TRBJ2-7, with 9 bases lining up with TRBD1. Unmatched junction bases numbered 12, after V lost 6 bases and J lost 6 bases. This CDR3 spans 15 amino acids. The germline gives CDR1 MDHEN, CDR2 SYDVKM. The DNA of the CDR3 is TGTGCCAGCAGAAAACCTGGGGGACAGGGTTTCGAGCAGTACTTC. Translating gives CASRKPGGQGFEQYF.

V usage is TRBV7-9 and J usage is TRBJ2-3; maybe TRBD2 (5 bases). Trimming pared 1 base from V and 2 bases from J, leaving 10 bases between. Germline V CDR1 and CDR2: SEHNR, FQNEAQ (reference sequence). CDR3 length: 15 amino acids. The CDR3 DNA follows: TGTGCCAGCAGCTTAGGAGGGTCAGCCACAGATACGCAGTATTTT. Protein product: CASSLGGSATDTQYF.

The V call is TRBV6-1, the J call TRBJ1-2; D is unclear. This CDR3 spans 14 amino acids. In germline, CDR1 is MNHNS, CDR2 SASEGT. Deletions cut 6 bases from V and 8 bases from J, with 19 bases between. The CDR3 is CASSVSQSGGGYTF. The DNA for the CDR3 is TGTGCCAGCAGCGTATCCCAGTCGGGTGGCGGCTACACCTTC.

V gene TRBV4-1 combines with J gene TRBJ1-1; D is perhaps TRBD1 (6 bases). From germline, CDR1 is MGHRA and CDR2 YSYEKL. Trimming shortened V by 0 bases and J by 0 bases, and 11 bases separated the two germline ends. The CDR3 contains 16 residues. CDR3 loop: CASSQEGARVNTEAFF. CDR3 sequence (DNA): TGCGCCAGCAGCCAAGAGGGGGCCAGGGTGAACACTGAAGCTTTCTTT.

Here the CDR3 reads CASSAGRVNTEAFF. Here the CDR3 DNA reads TGTGCCAGCAGCGCCGGGAGGGTGAACACTGAAGCTTTCTTT. The J gene is TRBJ1-1, the V gene TRBV7-6; D unclear. The ends were cut back, 5 bases at V and 0 bases at J, with 10 bases in the middle. Germline CDR1 reads SGHVS; CDR2 reads FNYEAQ. This CDR3 contains 14 residues.

The J gene is TRBJ2-2, the V gene TRBV7-3, with D uncertain. The germline V gene has CDR1 SGHTA and CDR2 FQGTGA. The V end lost 0 bases, the J end lost 7 bases, and 9 bases lay between the germline ends. The CDR3 is 14 residues long. The CDR3 region has the DNA TGTGCCAGCAGCTTAACAACCGCGGACGGGGAGCTGTTTTTT. Translation gives CASSLTTADGELFF.

The chain recombines TRBV10-1 with TRBJ1-5; 8 bases are a match to TRBD1. After removal of 5 bases from V and 7 bases from J, the junction contained 7 bases not matched to a gene. The CDR3 has 14 amino acids. Germline CDR1 WNHNN, CDR2 SYGVQD (reference sequence). CDR3 coding DNA: TGCGCCAGCAGTCAGGACAGGGCAGGCCAGCCCCAGCATTTT. It specifies CASSQDRAGQPQHF.

The CDR3 nucleotides read TGTGCCAGCAGTGAGGGCAGGGTGGGTACTGAAGCTTTCTTT. Translated, it gives CASSEGRVGTEAFF. V gene TRBV6-1 combines with J gene TRBJ1-1; the D gene is possibly TRBD1 (5 bases). This CDR3 region has 14 residues. Germline CDR1 MNHNS, CDR2 SASEGT. Trimming removed 3 bases at V and 5 bases at J, with 13 bases between.

The V and J genes are TRBV7-2 and TRBJ2-3, with 7 bases lining up with TRBD2. The CDR3 runs 14 residues. The trim removed 3 bases at V and 4 bases at J, leaving 4 bases unmatched. Germline V gene data show CDR1 as SGHTA and CDR2 as FQGNSA. The CDR3 spells CASSFSRGADTQYF. The CDR3 nucleotides are TGTGCCAGCAGCTTCAGCCGGGGGGCAGATACGCAGTATTTT.

The J gene is TRBJ1-1, the V gene TRBV28; 7 bases are shared with TRBD1. Losses at the gene ends were 6 bases for V and 0 bases for J; bases not matched to a gene: 4. The CDR3 has 14 residues. The germline V gene encodes CDR1 MDHEN and CDR2 SYDVKM. The CDR3, as DNA: TGTGCCAGCAGGCTGACAGGGATGAACACTGAAGCTTTCTTT. Translating it yields CASRLTGMNTEAFF. Combining the CDR3 with reference TRBV28 and TRBJ1-1 gives the whole variable domain DVKVTQSSRYLVKRTGEKVFLECVQDMDHENMFWYRQDPGLGLRLIYFSYDVKMKEKGDIPEGYSVSREKKERFSLILESASTNQTSMYLCASRLTGMNTEAFFGQGTRLTVV.

The chain combines TRBV6-6 with TRBJ1-1; 9 nucleotides agree with TRBD1. This CDR3 has 13 amino acids. Germline trimming cut 4 bases from V and 5 bases from J; bases unmatched to any gene: 2. Germline assignment: CDR1 MNHNY and CDR2 SVGAGI (reference sequence). CDR3 sequence: CASSWDRETEAFF. CDR3 nucleotide sequence: TGTGCCAGCAGTTGGGACAGGGAGACTGAAGCTTTCTTT.

The chain employs TRBV7-3 and TRBJ2-1, with 14 bases aligning to TRBD2. There are 18 residues in the CDR3. CDR1 and CDR2 (germline): SGHTA, FQGTGA. V gave up 4 bases and J gave up 5 bases; unmatched junction bases: 10. CDR3 in DNA: TGTGCCAGCAGCTCGACTAGCGGGGGGGCCCGCACCAACAATGAGCAGTTCTTC. Translated: CASSSTSGGARTNNEQFF.

This sequence joins TRBV4-2 and TRBJ2-7; D possibly corresponds to TRBD1 (8 bases). The CDR3 consists of 18 residues. V dropped 4 bases and J dropped 3 bases, with 25 bases sitting between them. Germline V gives CDR1 LGHNA, CDR2 YNFKEQ. CDR3 in DNA: TGTGCCAGCAGCCGACAAGAGGGGGGGACAGGCGAACTCTACGAGCAGTACTTC. Protein sequence: CASSRQEGGTGELYEQYF.

The genes are TRBV5-1 and TRBJ2-5; possibly TRBD1 for D (6 bases). Near its end, the DNA agrees better with TRBJ2-7, so the J call may be wrong. Germline V lookup: CDR1 SGHRS, CDR2 YFSETQ. This CDR3 region has 15 residues. The CDR3 here is CASSWNREASYEQYF. CDR3 coding DNA: TGCGCCAGCAGCTGGAACAGGGAAGCCTCCTACGAGCAGTACTTC.

V and J are TRBV19 and TRBJ2-3; weak D call: TRBD2 (6 bases). Trimming stripped 5 bases from V and 4 bases from J, with 19 bases between. Germline V gene sequence: CDR1 LNHDA, CDR2 SQIVND (reference sequence). The CDR3 extends over 16 amino acids. The CDR3 is CASSSLSGLPSDTQYF. DNA for the CDR3: TGTGCCAGTAGTTCCCTTAGCGGACTCCCCTCAGATACGCAGTATTTT. The complete variable domain, with remaining parts taken from reference TRBV19 and TRBJ2-3, reads DGGITQSPKYLFRKEGQNVTLSCEQNLNHDAMYWYRQDPGQGLRLIYYSQIVNDFQKGDIAEGYSVSREKKESFPLTVTSAQKNPTAFYLCASSSLSGLPSDTQYFGPGTRLTVL.

In this sample, this clone turned up once. The CDR3 DNA reads TGTGCCAGCAGCTTAGGGGACAACCAAAACACTGAAGCTTTCTTT. Protein: CASSLGDNQNTEAFF. The V and J genes are TRBV7-9 and TRBJ1-1; a weak D match, TRBD1 (6 bases). Germline V gives CDR1 SEHNR, CDR2 FQNEAQ (reference sequence). The CDR3 spans 15 residues. With 1 base removed from V and 2 bases from J, the gap between germline ends came to 11 bases.

This CDR3 is CASSLQPAGGPDTGELFF. CDR3 in DNA: TGCGCCAGCAGCCTGCAACCAGCGGGGGGGCCGGACACCGGGGAGCTGTTTTTT. The chain employs TRBV4-1 and TRBJ2-2, with 10 nucleotides matching TRBD2. The germline CDR1 and CDR2 sequences are MGHRA and YSYEKL. The length of the CDR3 is 18 residues. Unmatched junction bases numbered 11, after V lost 4 bases and J lost 3 bases.

Here the CDR3 DNA reads TGTGCCAGCAGTTACCTTAGACAGGGTGGTGAAGCTTTCTTT. It yields the protein CASSYLRQGGEAFF. This rearrangement joins TRBV6-6 to TRBJ1-1, with TRBD1 matching over 7 bases. V lost 2 bases to trimming and J lost 7 bases; unmatched junction nucleotides: 7. The CDR3 is 14 amino acids. CDR1 and CDR2 (germline): MNHNY, SVGAGI (reference sequence).

The rearrangement uses TRBV4-1 and TRBJ2-1; TRBD2 matches 8 bases. Looked up from germline, CDR1 is MGHRA and CDR2 is YSYEKL. CDR3 size: 17 residues. V lost 4 bases to trimming and J lost 1 base; unmatched junction nucleotides: 9. The CDR3 nucleotides read TGCGCCAGCAGCCGCCTATCGGGGGGGCTGTCCTACAATGAGCAGTTCTTC. It encodes CASSRLSGGLSYNEQFF.